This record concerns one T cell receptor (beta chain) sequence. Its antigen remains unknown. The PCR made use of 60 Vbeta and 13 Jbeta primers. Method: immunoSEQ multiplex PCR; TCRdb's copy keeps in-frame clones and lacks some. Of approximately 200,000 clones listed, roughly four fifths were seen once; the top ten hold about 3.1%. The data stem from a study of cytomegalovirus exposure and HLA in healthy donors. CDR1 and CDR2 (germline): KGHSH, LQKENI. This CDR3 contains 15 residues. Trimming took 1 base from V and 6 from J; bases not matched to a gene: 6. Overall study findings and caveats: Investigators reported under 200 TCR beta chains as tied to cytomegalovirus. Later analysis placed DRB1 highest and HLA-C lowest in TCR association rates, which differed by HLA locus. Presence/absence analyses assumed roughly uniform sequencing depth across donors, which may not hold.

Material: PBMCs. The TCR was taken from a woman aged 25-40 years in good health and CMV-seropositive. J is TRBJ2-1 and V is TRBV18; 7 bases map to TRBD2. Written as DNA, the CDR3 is TGTGCCAGCTCACCACTTACTATAGCGGGCAATGAGCAGTTCTTC. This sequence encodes CASSPLTIAGNEQFF.